Listed here is a single T cell receptor (beta chain). Its specificity is unknown. This entry is derived from a study of human T cells and chemical hapten exposure. General study findings and limits: The study found expanded TCRs formed significantly more large CDR3 similarity clusters than controls.

Documented time point: patch test 3, about 24 weeks after DPC sensitization. Treatment given: therapeutic diphenylcyclopropenone sensitization with weekly scalp DPC. V shed 5 bases and J 3 bases; nucleotides not matched to a gene: 9. This CDR3 has 15 residues. Per germline, CDR1 SEHNR and CDR2 FQNEAQ (reference sequence). Original methodology: A per-sample median of 95,638 TCRs was observed, with counts ranging from about 23,224 to 690,600. Each CDR3 protein is one row after TCRdb ran MiXCR on the RACE reads. TCRdb, rather than the study authors, made the V and J calls. This sample has 150,000 to 200,000 distinct CDR3 sequences; around a quarter occur once, and the top ten carry 2% to 2.5%.

The receptor was isolated from a woman aged 40 to 49 with alopecia areata. Some clones in this sample may be carry-over from other donors' samples. This specimen consisted of whole blood, obtained in connection with sensitization to the hapten diphenylcyclopropenone (DPC). The chain combines TRBV7-9 with TRBJ2-7, with 8 bases that match TRBD2. The CDR3 DNA sequence: TGTGCCAGCAGCGACCTACTAGCGGAGATCTACGAGCAGTACTTC. Translation: CASSDLLAEIYEQYF.